This T cell receptor beta chain comes out of a study of T-cell reconstitution after alpha-beta-depleted transplantation in children. Preparation of the TCRbeta library used unique molecular identifiers. TCRdb reprocessed the PCR reads with MiXCR, giving one entry per CDR3 protein. The sample lists 450,000 to 600,000 distinct CDR3 sequences; around 19% were seen once. This clonotype was counted a few times. Sequence at one end of the junction differs from germline and may be a read error. Per germline, CDR1 SGHRS and CDR2 YFSETQ. The CDR3 is made up of 14 amino acids. This clonotype was obtained from a human donor who donated a stem cell graft to a child with acute lymphoblastic leukemia. The chain couples TRBV5-1 to TRBJ2-1, with D hard to call. Sequenced material: PBMCs from the stem cell graft donor, taken from the stem cell graft. The CDR3 spells CASRLDGDYNEQFF. The CDR3, as DNA: TGCGCCAGCCGCTTGGATGGGGACTACAATGAGCAGTTCTTC.